The following is a TCR beta chain sequence with its context. Trimming removed 5 bases at V and 2 bases at J, with 11 bases between. The CDR3 loop spans 14 amino acids. These data come from a study of blood T cells in healthy people across ages. A second PCR, run for about 7 to 11 cycles, used a sample-barcoded 5' primer plus a J-beta primer mix. TCRdb used MiXCR to reprocess the 5' RACE reads, holding one entry per CDR3 protein. The profile shows some 710,000 distinct CDR3 sequences, about 42% of them singletons. The sequenced sample consisted of blood. The chain carries TRBV12-3 or TRBV12-4 and TRBJ2-3, with no clear D. This sequence originates from a man aged 80 or over in good health. CDR3 sequence: CASSIRAHTDTQYF. In DNA, the CDR3 is TGTGCCAGCAGTATCAGAGCCCACACAGATACGCAGTATTTT.